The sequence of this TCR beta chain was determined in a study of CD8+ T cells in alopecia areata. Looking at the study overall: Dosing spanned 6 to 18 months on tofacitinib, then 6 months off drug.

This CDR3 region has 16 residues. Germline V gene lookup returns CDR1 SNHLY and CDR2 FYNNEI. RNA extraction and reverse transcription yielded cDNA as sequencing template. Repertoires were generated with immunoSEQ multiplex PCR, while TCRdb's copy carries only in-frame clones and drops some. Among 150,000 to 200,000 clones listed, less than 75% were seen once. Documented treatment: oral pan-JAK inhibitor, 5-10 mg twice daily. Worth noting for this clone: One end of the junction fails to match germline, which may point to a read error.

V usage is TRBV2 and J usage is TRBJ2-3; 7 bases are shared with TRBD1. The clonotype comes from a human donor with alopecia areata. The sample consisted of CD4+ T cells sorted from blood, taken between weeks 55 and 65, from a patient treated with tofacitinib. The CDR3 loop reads CASREGQVLSTDTQYF. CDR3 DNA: TGTGCCAGCAGGGAAGGACAGGTCCTTAGCACAGATACGCAGTATTTT. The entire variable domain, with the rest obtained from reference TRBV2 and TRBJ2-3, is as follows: EPEVTQTPSHQVTQMGQEVILRCVPISNHLYFYWYRQILGQKVEFLVSFYNNEISEKSEIFDDQFSVERPDGSNFTLKIRSTKLEDSAMYFCASREGQVLSTDTQYFGPGTRLTVL.